This T cell receptor beta chain came from a study of tumor and adjacent non-tumor tissue in lung cancer. Across the whole study: Histology: 12 adenocarcinoma, a couple of squamous cell carcinoma, 1 small cell lung cancer. Samples averaged roughly 4.3 million productive TCRbeta reads each. Study-wide results and caveats: Tumor repertoires had a smaller top 100 clone share than normal lung.

This sample's RNA came from whole unsorted tissue. In the case of this clonotype: Its antigen is unidentified. This may arise from a read error, as a much more abundant clone is one base away.

Germline CDR1 reads KGHDR; CDR2 reads SFDVKD. This CDR3 is 11 amino acids long. Three rounds of nested PCR, following a modified ARM-PCR protocol, produced the TCRbeta library. TCRdb redid the calling of the multiplex PCR reads with MiXCR, one entry per CDR3 protein. The sample carries more than 95,000 distinct CDR3 sequences, approximately 66% recorded once. Sequencing was carried out using lung tumor tissue. This receptor was obtained from a man aged 25-40 years with non-small cell lung cancer. The chain carries TRBV24-1 and TRBJ2-7, with D unclear. CDR3 sequence reads: CGTSEGYEQYF. The CDR3 bases are TGTGGCACCAGTGAAGGATACGAGCAGTACTTC.